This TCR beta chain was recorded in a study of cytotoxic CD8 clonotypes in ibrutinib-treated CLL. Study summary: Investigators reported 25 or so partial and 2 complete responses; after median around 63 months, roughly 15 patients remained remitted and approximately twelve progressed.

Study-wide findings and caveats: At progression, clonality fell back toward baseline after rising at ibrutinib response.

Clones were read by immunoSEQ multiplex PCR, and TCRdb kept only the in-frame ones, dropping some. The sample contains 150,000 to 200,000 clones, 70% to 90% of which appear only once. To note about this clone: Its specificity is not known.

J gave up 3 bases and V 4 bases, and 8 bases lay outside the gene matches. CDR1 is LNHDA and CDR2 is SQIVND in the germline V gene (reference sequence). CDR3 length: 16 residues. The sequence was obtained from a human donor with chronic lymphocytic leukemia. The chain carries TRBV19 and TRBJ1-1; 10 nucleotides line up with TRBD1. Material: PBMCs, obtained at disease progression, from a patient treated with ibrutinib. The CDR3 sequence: CASSTRQGARDTEAFF. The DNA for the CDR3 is TGTGCCAGTAGTACCCGACAGGGGGCCAGGGACACTGAAGCTTTCTTT.